This T cell receptor (beta chain) was profiled in a study of T cell clonality in common variable immunodeficiency. Study findings and constraints: Compared with healthy controls, CVID subjects showed increased TCRbeta clonality, mostly in about a third. Compared with controls, CVID subjects had fewer shared TCRbeta clones.

Trimming removed 4 bases from V and 6 bases from J, with 9 bases in between. Germline V gene lookup returns CDR1 SEHNR and CDR2 FQNEAQ (reference sequence). The CDR3 is 12 residues long. Using immunoSEQ multiplex PCR, the repertoire was profiled, and TCRdb retains in-frame clones only, with some absent. The record shows tens of thousands of clones for this sample, with no singletons present. Donors gave roughly 4.5 to 8 ml heparinized peripheral whole blood. Many counts were recorded for this clone. The target antigen is unknown. With the read ending 3 residues before the CDR3 end, the germline J gene is used to fill in that end.

The TCR was taken from a person between 18 and 75 years old in good health. Sample: peripheral blood mononuclear cells. The V and J genes are TRBV7-9 and TRBJ1-2; the D is unclear. The CDR3 bases that were read are TGTGCCAGCAGCTCCAGAGAGGATGGC. This codes for CASSSREDG. In full, the CDR3 is CASSSREDGYTF. Drawing the rest from reference TRBV7-9 and TRBJ1-2, the complete variable domain is DTGVSQNPRHKITKRGQNVTFRCDPISEHNRLYWYRQTLGQGPEFLTYFQNEAQLEKSRLLSDRFSAERPKGSFSTLEIQRTEQGDSAMYLCASSSREDGYTFGSGTRLTVV.